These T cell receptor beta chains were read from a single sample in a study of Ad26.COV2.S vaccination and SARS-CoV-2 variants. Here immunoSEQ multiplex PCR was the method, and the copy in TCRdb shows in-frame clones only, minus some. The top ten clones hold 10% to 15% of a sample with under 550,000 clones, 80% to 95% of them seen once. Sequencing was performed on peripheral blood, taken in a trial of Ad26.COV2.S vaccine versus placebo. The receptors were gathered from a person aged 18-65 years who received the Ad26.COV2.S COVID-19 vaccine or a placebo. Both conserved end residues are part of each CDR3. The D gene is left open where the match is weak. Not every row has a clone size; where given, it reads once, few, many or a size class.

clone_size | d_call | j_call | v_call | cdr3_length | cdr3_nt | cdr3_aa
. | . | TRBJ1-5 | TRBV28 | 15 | TGTGCCAGCAGCATATTAAAAGGGGGCAATCAGCCCCAGCATTTT | CASSILKGGNQPQHF
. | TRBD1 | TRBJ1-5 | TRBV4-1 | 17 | TGCGCCAGCAGCCAAGGGGGCAGGGGGCCCAAGAATCAGCCCCAGCATTTT | CASSQGGRGPKNQPQHF
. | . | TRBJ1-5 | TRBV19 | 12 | TGTGCCAGTAGTATATGGGAACGGCCCCAGCATTTT | CASSIWERPQHF
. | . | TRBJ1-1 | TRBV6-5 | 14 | TGTGCCAGCAGTTACGCCAGATTCAACACTGAAGCTTTCTTT | CASSYARFNTEAFF
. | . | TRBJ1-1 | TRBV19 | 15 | TGTGCCAGTAGTCCCCTAACAGAAATGAACACTGAAGCTTTCTTT | CASSPLTEMNTEAFF
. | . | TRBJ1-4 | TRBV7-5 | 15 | TGTGTCAGAAGCCCTCGGTGGGCAGATAATGAAAAACTGTTTTTT | CVRSPRWADNEKLFF
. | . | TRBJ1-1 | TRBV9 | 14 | TGTGCCAGCAGCGTAGTGGGGGGAGATCCTGAAGCTTTCTTT | CASSVVGGDPEAFF
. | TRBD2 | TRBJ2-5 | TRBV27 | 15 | TGTGCCAGCAGTTTCCTAACTAGCGGGAGAGAGACCCAGTACTTC | CASSFLTSGRETQYF
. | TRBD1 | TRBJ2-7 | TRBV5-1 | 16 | TGCGCCAGCAGCCAAAAAAGGGACAGGGGCCCTTACGAGCAGTACTTC | CASSQKRDRGPYEQYF
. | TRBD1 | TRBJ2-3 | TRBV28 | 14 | TGTGCCAGCAGCCTGACAGGGGGCACAGATACGCAGTATTTT | CASSLTGGTDTQYF
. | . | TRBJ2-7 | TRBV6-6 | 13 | TGTGCCAGCAGTTACGGACAGCCATACGAGCAGTACTTC | CASSYGQPYEQYF
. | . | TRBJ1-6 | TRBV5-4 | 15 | TGTGCCAGCAGCTTGGTCGGGGGTGGGAATTCACCCCTCCACTTT | CASSLVGGGNSPLHF
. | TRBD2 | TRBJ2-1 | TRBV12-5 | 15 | TGTGCTAGTGGTCCTAGCGGGAGATCCTACAATGAGCAGTTCTTC | CASGPSGRSYNEQFF
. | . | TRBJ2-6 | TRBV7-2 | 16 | TGTGCCAGCAGCTTATACTCCGGCTCTGGGGCCAACGTCCTGACTTTC | CASSLYSGSGANVLTF
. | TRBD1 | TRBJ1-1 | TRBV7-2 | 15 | TGTGCCAGCAGCCGGGACAGGGGGTCGGGCACTGAAGCTTTCTTT | CASSRDRGSGTEAFF
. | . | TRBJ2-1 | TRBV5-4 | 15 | TGTGCCAGCAGTCGTGAAGCGGTCGAAGACAATGAGCAGTTCTTC | CASSREAVEDNEQFF
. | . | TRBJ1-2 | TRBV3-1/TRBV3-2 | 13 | TGTGCCAGCAGCCAAGAAACAGAGTATGGCTACACCTTC | CASSQETEYGYTF
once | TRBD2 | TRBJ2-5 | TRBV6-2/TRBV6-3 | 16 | TGTGCCAGCAGTCCCTGGACTAGCGGGATACAAGAGACCCAGTACTTC | CASSPWTSGIQETQYF
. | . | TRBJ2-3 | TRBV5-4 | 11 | TGTGCCAGCAGCTTGGCAGATACGCAGTATTTT | CASSLADTQYF
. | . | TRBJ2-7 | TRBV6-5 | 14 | TGTGCCAGCAGGCAGGTCAGGCTCTCCTACGAGCAGTACTTC | CASRQVRLSYEQYF
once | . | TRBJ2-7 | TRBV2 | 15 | TGTGCCAGCTCCCGTGTTTCTCCGGGCACGGGCGAGCAGTACTTC | CASSRVSPGTGEQYF
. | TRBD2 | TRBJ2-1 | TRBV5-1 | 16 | TGCGCCAGCAGCTATATAGCGGGGAAGAGGCTCGATGAGCAGTTCTTC | CASSYIAGKRLDEQFF
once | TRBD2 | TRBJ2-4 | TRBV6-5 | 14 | TGTGCCAGCAGTCCCCGGACTAGCAGGGACATTCAGTACTTC | CASSPRTSRDIQYF
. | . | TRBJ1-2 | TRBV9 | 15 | TGTGCCAGCAGCGTAGCTGCGGGAAGTAACTATGGCTACACCTTC | CASSVAAGSNYGYTF
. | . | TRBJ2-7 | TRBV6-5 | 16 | TGTGCCAGCAGTTACCTGTTTGGGGGAAACCCCTACGAGCAGTACTTC | CASSYLFGGNPYEQYF
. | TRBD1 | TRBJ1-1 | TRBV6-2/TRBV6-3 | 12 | TGTGCCAGCAGCCAGGGACAGGGTGAAGCTTTCTTT | CASSQGQGEAFF
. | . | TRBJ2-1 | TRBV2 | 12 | TGTGCCAGCACTACCGGATTCAATGAGCAGTTCTTC | CASTTGFNEQFF
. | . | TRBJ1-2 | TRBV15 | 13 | TGTGCCACCAGCAGGGGTATAAACTATGGCTACACCTTC | CATSRGINYGYTF
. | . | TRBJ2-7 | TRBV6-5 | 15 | TGTGCCAGCAGTTTAGAAAGACACCCATATTACGAGCAGTACTTC | CASSLERHPYYEQYF
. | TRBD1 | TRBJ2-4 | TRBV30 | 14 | TGTGCCTGGAGTGCAATCACAGGGGGCGCGAATTTGTACTTC | CAWSAITGGANLYF